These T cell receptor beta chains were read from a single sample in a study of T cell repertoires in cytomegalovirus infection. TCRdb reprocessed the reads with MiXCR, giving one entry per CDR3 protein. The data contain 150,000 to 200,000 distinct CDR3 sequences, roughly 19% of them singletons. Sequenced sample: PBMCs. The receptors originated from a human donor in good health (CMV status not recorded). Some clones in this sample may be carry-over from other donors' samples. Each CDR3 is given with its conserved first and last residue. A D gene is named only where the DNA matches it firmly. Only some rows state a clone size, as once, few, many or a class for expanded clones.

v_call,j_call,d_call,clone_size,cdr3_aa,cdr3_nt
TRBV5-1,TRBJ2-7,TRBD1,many,CASSLDRGYEQYF,TGTGCCAGCTCCCTCGACAGGGGTTACGAGCAGTACTTC
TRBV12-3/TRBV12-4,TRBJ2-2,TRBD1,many,CASSPGQGRAGELFF,TGTGCCAGCAGTCCTGGACAGGGGAGGGCCGGGGAGCTGTTTTTT
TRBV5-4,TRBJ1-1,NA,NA,CASRDLTGPRTEAFF,TGTGCCAGCAGAGATCTGACGGGGCCTCGGACTGAAGCTTTCTTT
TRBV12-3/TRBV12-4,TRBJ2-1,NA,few,CASSLRRSSYNEQFF,TGTGCCAGCAGTTTGCGCAGGAGCTCCTACAATGAGCAGTTCTTC
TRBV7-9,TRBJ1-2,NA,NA,CASSAVGDGYTF,TGTGCCAGCAGCGCCGTGGGGGACGGCTACACCTTC
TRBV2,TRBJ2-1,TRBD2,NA,CASSEAQGLAQNEQLF,TGTGCCAGCAGTGAAGCGCAGGGACTAGCCCAAAATGAGCAGCTCTTC
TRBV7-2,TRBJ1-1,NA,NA,CASSPPRGSFPEAFF,TGTGCCAGCAGCCCACCGAGGGGGAGTTTCCCTGAAGCTTTCTTT
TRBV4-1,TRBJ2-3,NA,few,CASSQELHSSTDTQYF,TGCGCCAGCAGCCAAGAGTTGCACTCAAGCACAGATACGCAGTATTTT
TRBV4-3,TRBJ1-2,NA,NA,CASSQEIRGMVSYTF,TGCGCCAGCAGCCAAGAAATCAGGGGAATGGTTAGCTACACCTTC
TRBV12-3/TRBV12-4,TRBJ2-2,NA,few,CASSWDATGELFF,TGTGCCAGCAGTTGGGACGCCACCGGGGAGCTGTTTTTT
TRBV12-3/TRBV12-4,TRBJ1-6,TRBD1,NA,CASSTQGGVTPLHF,TGTGCCAGCAGTACGCAGGGGGGTGTGACACCCCTCCACTTT
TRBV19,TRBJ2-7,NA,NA,CASSSAETVYEQYF,TGTGCCAGTAGTTCAGCGGAGACGGTCTACGAGCAGTACTTC
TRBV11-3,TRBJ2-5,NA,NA,CASSLVGVGDQYF,TGTGCCAGCAGCTTAGTAGGGGTAGGCGACCAGTACTTC
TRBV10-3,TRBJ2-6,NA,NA,CATGGSGANVLTF,TGTGCCACCGGTGGGTCTGGGGCCAACGTCCTGACTTTC
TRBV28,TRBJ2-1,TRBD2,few,CASSLWATGTSGSAEQFF,TGTGCCAGCAGTTTATGGGCCACTGGGACTAGCGGGAGCGCTGAGCAGTTCTTC
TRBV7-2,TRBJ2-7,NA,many,CASSSRHNYEQYF,TGTGCCAGCAGCTCCCGCCACAACTACGAGCAGTACTTC
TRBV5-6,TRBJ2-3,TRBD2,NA,CASSLGSGRSDTQYF,TGTGCCAGCAGCTTGGGAAGCGGGAGATCAGATACGCAGTATTTT
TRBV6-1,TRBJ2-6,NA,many,CASQLLGANVLTF,TGTGCCAGCCAACTGCTCGGGGCCAACGTCCTGACTTTC
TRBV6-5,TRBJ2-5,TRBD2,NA,CASSYPPGGTETQYF,TGTGCCAGCAGCTACCCCCCGGGGGGGACAGAGACCCAGTACTTC
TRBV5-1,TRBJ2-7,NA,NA,CASTPGHPSSYEQYF,TGCGCCAGCACCCCCGGACATCCGAGTTCCTACGAGCAGTACTTC
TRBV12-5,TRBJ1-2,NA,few,CASGLRAGMGYTF,TGTGCTAGTGGTCTCCGCGCAGGGATGGGCTACACCTTC
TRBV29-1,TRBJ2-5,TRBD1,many,CSVATGGRETQYF,TGCAGCGTTGCCACAGGGGGTAGGGAGACCCAGTACTTC
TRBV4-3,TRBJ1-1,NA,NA,CASSQDGHLNTEAFF,TGCGCCAGCAGCCAAGATGGACACTTAAACACTGAAGCTTTCTTT
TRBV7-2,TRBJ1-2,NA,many,CASSPTPNSLGYTF,TGTGCCAGCAGCCCCACCCCTAACTCGCTTGGCTACACCTTC
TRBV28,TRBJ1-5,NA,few,CASSLSLGSEDSNQPQHF,TGTGCCAGCAGTTTAAGTTTAGGGTCGGAAGATAGCAATCAGCCCCAGCATTTT
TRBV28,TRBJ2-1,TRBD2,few,CASSAPTSGRGNEQFF,TGTGCCAGCAGTGCCCCCACTAGCGGGAGGGGCAATGAGCAGTTCTTC
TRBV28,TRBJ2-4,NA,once,CASSFLPAKNIQYF,TGTGCCAGCAGTTTCTTGCCTGCTAAGAACATTCAGTACTTC
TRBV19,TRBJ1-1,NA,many,CASSGGQPNTEAFF,TGTGCCAGTAGTGGAGGACAACCGAACACTGAAGCTTTCTTT
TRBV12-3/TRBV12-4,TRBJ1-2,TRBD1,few,CASSIIQGAYGYTF,TGTGCCAGCAGTATAATACAGGGGGCCTATGGCTACACCTTC
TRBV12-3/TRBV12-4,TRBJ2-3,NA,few,CASGGASDTQYF,TGTGCCAGCGGGGGGGCATCAGATACGCAGTATTTT
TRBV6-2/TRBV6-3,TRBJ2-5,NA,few,CASSYRLLQETQYF,TGTGCCAGCAGTTACCGGCTCCTACAAGAGACCCAGTACTTC
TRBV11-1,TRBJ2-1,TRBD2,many,CASSLPGLAGPHNEQFF,TGTGCCAGCAGCTTACCGGGACTAGCGGGGCCCCACAATGAGCAGTTCTTC
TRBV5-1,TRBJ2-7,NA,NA,CASSSQNYEQYF,TGCGCCAGCAGCTCCCAGAACTACGAGCAGTACTTC
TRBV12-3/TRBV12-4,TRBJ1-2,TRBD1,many,CASSFGTATPSPPTF,TGTGCCAGCAGTTTCGGGACAGCCACACCATCCCCTCCTACCTTC
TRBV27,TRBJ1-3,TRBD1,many,CASSSQGLSGNTIYF,TGTGCCAGCAGTTCACAGGGGCTTTCTGGAAACACCATATATTTT
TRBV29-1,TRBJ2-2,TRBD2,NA,CSVGKGLAGGTGELFF,TGCAGCGTTGGAAAGGGACTAGCGGGAGGAACCGGGGAGCTGTTTTTT
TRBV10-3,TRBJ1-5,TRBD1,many,CAISRDSSNQPQHF,TGTGCCATCAGCAGGGACAGTAGCAATCAGCCCCAGCATTTT
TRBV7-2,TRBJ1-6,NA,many,CASSLTIKGPPLHF,TGTGCCAGCAGCTTAACGATCAAGGGACCACCCCTCCACTTT
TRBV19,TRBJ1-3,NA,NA,CPSSMEDRHLEGNTIYF,TGTCCCAGTAGTATGGAGGACAGACATCTAGAGGGAAACACCATATATTTT
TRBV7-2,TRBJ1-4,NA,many,CASSRDFRDEKLFF,TGTGCCAGCAGCCGGGACTTTAGGGACGAAAAACTGTTTTTT
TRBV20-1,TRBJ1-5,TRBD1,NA,CSAMSAGGQDQPQHF,TGCAGTGCGATGAGCGCAGGGGGCCAGGATCAGCCCCAGCATTTT
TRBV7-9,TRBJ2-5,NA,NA,CASSLDLKTQYF,TGTGCCAGCAGCTTAGACTTAAAGACCCAGTACTTC
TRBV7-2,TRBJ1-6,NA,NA,CASSLEFRGYSPLHF,TGTGCCAGCAGCTTAGAGTTCAGGGGATATTCACCCCTCCACTTT
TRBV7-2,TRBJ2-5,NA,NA,CASSQGPQRWYF,TGTGCCAGCAGCCAGGGTCCTCAGCGTTGGTACTTC
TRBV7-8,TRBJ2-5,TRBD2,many,CASSLKLAVGTQYF,TGTGCCAGCAGCTTAAAACTAGCGGTGGGGACCCAGTACTTC
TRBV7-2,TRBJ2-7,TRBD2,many,CASSLTSGSSYEQYF,TGTGCCAGCAGCCTGACTAGCGGAAGCTCCTACGAGCAGTACTTC
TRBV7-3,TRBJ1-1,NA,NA,CASSFMGAAEAFF,TGTGCCAGCAGCTTTATGGGGGCGGCCGAAGCTTTCTTT
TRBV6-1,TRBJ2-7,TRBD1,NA,CASGYQGDAYEQYF,TGTGCCAGCGGATATCAGGGGGACGCCTACGAGCAGTACTTC
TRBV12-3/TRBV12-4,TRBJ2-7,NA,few,CATSRGEAYEQYF,TGTGCCACCAGTAGGGGTGAGGCCTACGAGCAGTACTTC
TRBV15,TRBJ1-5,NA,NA,CATSEDDKTNQPQHF,TGTGCCACCAGCGAGGACGACAAGACCAATCAGCCCCAGCATTTT
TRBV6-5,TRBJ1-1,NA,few,CASSLMKGNTEAFF,TGTGCCAGCAGCCTCATGAAGGGGAACACTGAAGCTTTCTTT
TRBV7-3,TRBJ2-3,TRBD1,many,CASSRDRAADTQYF,TGTGCCAGCAGCCGGGACAGGGCCGCAGATACGCAGTATTTT
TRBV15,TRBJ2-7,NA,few,CATSRDPGSSYEQYF,TGTGCCACCAGCAGAGATCCCGGGAGCTCCTACGAGCAGTACTTC
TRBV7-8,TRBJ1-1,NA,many,CASNHRSMNTEAFF,TGTGCCAGCAACCACAGGAGCATGAACACTGAAGCTTTCTTT
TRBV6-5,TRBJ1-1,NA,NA,CASSAIGMNTEAFF,TGTGCCAGCAGCGCAATTGGGATGAACACTGAAGCTTTCTTT